This T cell receptor beta chain was sequenced during a study of long-term antiretroviral therapy in people with HIV. The assay used was immunoSEQ (version v3.0), run at survey level. This table comes from immunoSEQ multiplex PCR, and its TCRdb copy is limited to in-frame clones, with some not included. The sample lists 25,000 to 35,000 clones, 91% occurring once. Note on this clone: Its ends do not fully match the called genes, so a read error is possible.

It was in the United States that all participants with HIV were treated. This CDR3 is built from 11 residues. Germline lookup yields CDR1 SGHDN and CDR2 FVKESK. The clonotype comes from a man aged 18 to 30 with HIV. This material consisted of unsorted PBMCs, taken 3.1 years after starting antiretroviral therapy. The chain is built from TRBV14 and TRBJ1-3; D not certain. CDR3 nucleotide sequence: TGTGCCAGCAGCCAAGATGGGGTCGATAGTTTT. It encodes CASSQDGVDSF.